This is a list of T cell receptor beta chains from one sample in a study of graft-versus-host responses after intestinal transplantation. The table came from immunoSEQ multiplex PCR; TCRdb's copy has only in-frame clones and leaves some out. Of around 30,000 clones in the sample, around four fifths were seen once. Material: PBMCs, obtained 27 to 29 days after intestinal transplant. The receptors stem from a human patient who received an intestinal transplant, so some T cells may come from the graft donor. Both conserved end residues are part of each CDR3. The D gene is left open where the match is weak. Size values are once, few and many counts, or a class for expanded clones, and some rows have none.

v_call	j_call	clone_size	d_call	cdr3_aa	cdr3_nt
TRBV9	TRBJ1-2	-	TRBD1	CASSPRDREPLYNYGYTF	TGTGCCAGCAGCCCGAGGGACAGGGAACCCCTATATAACTATGGCTACACCTTC
TRBV11-3	TRBJ2-1	few	TRBD2	CASSSVGLAGVGGEQFF	TGTGCCAGCAGCTCCGTTGGACTAGCGGGAGTAGGCGGGGAGCAGTTCTTC
TRBV5-4	TRBJ1-1	-	-	CASSGPLNTEAFF	TGTGCCAGCAGCGGACCCTTGAACACTGAAGCTTTCTTT
TRBV27	TRBJ2-1	-	TRBD2	CASSLTMAGGSDEQFF	TGTGCCAGCAGTTTAACAATGGCGGGAGGGTCAGATGAGCAGTTCTTC
TRBV23-1	TRBJ1-1	-	-	CASSQSGGGRAFF	TGCGCCAGCAGTCAATCAGGTGGGGGGCGGGCTTTCTTT
TRBV2	TRBJ2-5	-	-	CASHGLSNQETQYF	TGTGCCAGTCACGGTCTCAGCAATCAAGAGACCCAGTACTTC
TRBV13	TRBJ1-1	-	-	CASSFQQGIGTEAFF	TGTGCCAGCAGCTTCCAGCAGGGGATTGGCACTGAAGCTTTCTTT
TRBV27	TRBJ2-7	-	TRBD1	CASSLIGGPYEQYF	TGTGCCAGCAGTTTGATAGGGGGCCCCTACGAGCAGTACTTC
TRBV2	TRBJ2-1	-	TRBD2	CASSEGRPGGTLTEQFF	TGTGCCAGCAGTGAAGGACGTCCGGGGGGGACTCTAACAGAGCAGTTCTTC
TRBV6-5	TRBJ2-2	-	-	CASSYGQITGELFF	TGTGCCAGCAGTTACGGGCAGATCACCGGGGAGCTGTTTTTT
TRBV19	TRBJ2-1	-	TRBD2	CASSIDGSGSYNEQFF	TGTGCCAGTAGTATAGATGGTAGCGGGAGTTACAATGAGCAGTTCTTC
TRBV15	TRBJ1-4	-	-	CATSRRGQSEKLFF	TGTGCCACCAGCAGGAGAGGGCAGTCTGAAAAACTGTTTTTT
TRBV28	TRBJ2-7	-	-	CASKTGHTYEQYF	TGTGCCAGCAAAACGGGACACACCTACGAGCAGTACTTC
TRBV6-5	TRBJ2-7	-	-	CASSYSFSGTYEQYF	TGTGCCAGCAGTTACTCGTTTAGTGGCACCTACGAGCAGTACTTC
TRBV29-1	TRBJ2-3	-	-	CSVEGSTDTQYF	TGCAGCGTTGAAGGCAGCACAGATACGCAGTATTTT
TRBV11-2	TRBJ2-1	-	TRBD1	CASSLQGALNEQFF	TGTGCCAGCAGCTTACAGGGGGCGCTAAATGAGCAGTTCTTC
TRBV7-8	TRBJ2-3	-	TRBD1	CASRARDSEDTDTQYF	TGTGCCAGCAGGGCAAGGGACAGCGAAGACACAGATACGCAGTATTTT
TRBV6-1	TRBJ2-3	few	TRBD1	CASRTGQSPDTQYF	TGTGCCAGCAGAACGGGACAGTCCCCAGATACGCAGTATTTT
TRBV7-8	TRBJ2-7	-	-	CASSFIRSSYEQYF	TGTGCCAGCAGCTTTATTCGGAGCTCCTACGAGCAGTACTTC
TRBV28	TRBJ1-4	few	-	CASSLPGVATNEKLFF	TGTGCCAGCAGTTTACCAGGAGTTGCAACTAATGAAAAACTGTTTTTT
TRBV4-1	TRBJ2-3	-	TRBD2	CASSLLPVLAGSTDTQYF	TGCGCCAGCAGCCTCCTCCCTGTACTAGCGGGTAGCACAGATACGCAGTATTTT
TRBV4-2	TRBJ1-1	-	-	CASSQERPPDATEAFF	TGTGCCAGCAGCCAAGAGAGGCCACCCGATGCGACTGAAGCTTTCTTT
TRBV6-5	TRBJ1-6	-	-	CASSYGASSYNSPLHF	TGTGCCAGCAGTTACGGGGCAAGCTCCTATAATTCACCCCTCCACTTT
TRBV11-2	TRBJ2-7	-	TRBD1	CASSLLQGPSYEQYF	TGTGCCAGCAGCTTATTACAGGGGCCCTCCTACGAGCAGTACTTC
TRBV4-1	TRBJ2-7	once	-	CASSQGWYRVMLEPYEQYF	TGCGCCAGCAGCCAAGGTTGGTACAGGGTAATGCTAGAACCCTACGAGCAGTACTTC
TRBV20-1	TRBJ1-3	-	-	CSGASSGTIYF	TGCAGTGGGGCTAGTAGTGGCACCATATATTTT
TRBV15	TRBJ2-7	-	-	CATSRVTTFEDEQYF	TGTGCCACCAGCAGAGTCACTACTTTTGAGGACGAGCAGTACTTC
TRBV13	TRBJ2-3	-	-	CASSLREPDTQYF	TGTGCCAGCAGCTTACGGGAACCAGATACGCAGTATTTT
TRBV28	TRBJ1-2	-	TRBD1	CASSSSTGETLYGYTF	TGTGCCAGCAGTTCGTCGACAGGGGAAACACTCTATGGCTACACCTTC
TRBV10-3	TRBJ1-2	-	-	CASRQEGTYGYTF	TGTGCCTCCCGACAGGAGGGTACCTATGGCTACACCTTC
TRBV9	TRBJ2-5	-	-	CASSKGGKETQYF	TGTGCCAGCAGCAAGGGCGGGAAAGAGACCCAGTACTTC
TRBV15	TRBJ2-5	-	-	CATSSWRFQETQYF	TGTGCCACCAGCAGTTGGAGGTTCCAAGAGACCCAGTACTTC
TRBV11-1	TRBJ2-7	-	-	CASSLVHEQYF	TGTGCCAGCAGCTTAGTCCACGAGCAGTACTTC
TRBV19	TRBJ1-2	-	-	CASSIRGDGYTF	TGTGCCAGTAGTATACGGGGGGACGGCTACACCTTC
TRBV11-2	TRBJ1-2	-	TRBD1	CASSLGQGLYGYTF	TGTGCCAGCAGCTTAGGACAGGGACTATATGGCTACACCTTC
TRBV5-4	TRBJ1-2	-	-	CASSLATQNSYGYTF	TGTGCCAGCAGTCTGGCGACACAGAATAGCTATGGCTACACCTTC
TRBV28	TRBJ1-5	-	-	CASSFPGDQPQHF	TGTGCCAGCAGTTTCCCGGGAGATCAGCCCCAGCATTTT
TRBV2	TRBJ1-5	-	TRBD1	CASKDRTYSNQPQHF	TGTGCCAGCAAGGACAGGACCTATAGCAATCAGCCCCAGCATTTT
TRBV21-1	TRBJ2-7	-	-	CASSKGTSGRPGDSYEQYF	TGTGCCAGCAGCAAAGGGACTAGCGGGAGGCCGGGAGATTCCTACGAGCAGTACTTC
TRBV5-1	TRBJ2-5	few	TRBD2	CASSLAGASGQETQYF	TGCGCCAGCAGCTTGGCCGGGGCTAGCGGGCAAGAGACCCAGTACTTC